This record looks at one TCR beta chain sequence and its context. Its antigen is unidentified. In TCRdb, the 5' RACE reads were re-called with MiXCR into one record per CDR3 protein. This table has about 430,000 distinct CDR3 sequences, roughly 26% appearing once. The germline V and J ends were trimmed by 1 base and 6 bases, with 15 bases remaining between them. The CDR3 sequence is 15 residues long. The data originate from a study of T-cell memory formation after mild COVID-19. Notes on the study in general: Researchers could not confirm that second-wave clones peaking on day 37 targeted SARS-CoV-2.

Specimen: PBMCs or a T cell subset sorted from them (not recorded which). The chain recombines TRBV12-3 or TRBV12-4 with TRBJ1-1; D gene unclear. This clonotype was sampled from an adult woman who had mild COVID-19 (a few samples of this study predate the infection). Cell type and time point are not known. The CDR3 nucleotides read TGTGCCAGCAGTTTAGACCCCCGGGCGGATCCTGAAGCTTTCTTT. Encoded protein: CASSLDPRADPEAFF.